What follows are 30 T cell receptor beta chains derived from one specimen sequenced in a study of T cell responses to AZD1222 COVID-19 vaccine. Measured with immunoSEQ multiplex PCR; TCRdb has only the in-frame clones, and not every one. Of 90,000 to 150,000 clones in the sample, 88% were seen once. The source was peripheral blood, collected on day 0 of AZD1222 vaccination. Source of these receptors: an adult in good health.

This chain joins TRBV6-2 or TRBV6-3 and TRBJ2-7; possible D gene TRBD1, 6 bases. From germline, CDR1 is MNHEY and CDR2 SVGEGT. Between the trimmed V and J ends, which lost 7 bases and 5 bases, there was a span of 18 bases. The CDR3 is 14 amino acids. The chain's CDR3 is CASTPSGARDEQYF. The CDR3 region has the DNA TGTGCCAGCACCCCTTCAGGGGCGAGGGACGAGCAGTACTTC.

The chain couples TRBV3-1 (or the pseudogene TRBV3-2) to TRBJ2-1; 9 bases agree with TRBD1. The germline V gene encodes CDR1 LGHDT and CDR2 YNNKEL (reference sequence). The trim removed 5 bases at V and 8 bases at J, leaving 10 bases unmatched. This CDR3 has 15 residues. The CDR3 DNA follows: TGTGCCAGCAGCGCAACCGGGACAGGGTTTGATGAGCAGTTCTTC. Its translation: CASSATGTGFDEQFF.

The chain has TRBV9 and TRBJ2-5; D not certain. CDR1 SGDLS and CDR2 YYNGEE come from the germline V gene. The V gene lost 4 bases and the J gene lost 2 bases, with 15 bases spanning the gap. This CDR3 is built from 15 residues. This CDR3 reads CASSLGPTPQETQYF. The CDR3 DNA reads as TGTGCCAGCAGCCTCGGACCGACCCCGCAAGAGACCCAGTACTTC.

This chain connects TRBV6-5 to TRBJ2-1; TRBD1 is a possible D gene (7 bases). V was pared by 8 bases and J by 0 bases, with 11 bases between. The length of the CDR3 is 14 residues. Germline-derived CDR1 and CDR2 are MNHEY and SVGAGI. The CDR3 DNA reads TGTGCCAGCGGAGGGGGCATCTCCTACAATGAGCAGTTCTTC. The encoded protein is CASGGGISYNEQFF.

This clone occurred a few times. V usage is TRBV29-1 and J usage is TRBJ2-7; 11 positions agree with TRBD2. Germline loops: CDR1 SQVTM, CDR2 ANQGSEA. The CDR3 length is 13 residues. Trimming at V came to 7 bases and at J to 2 bases, leaving 4 bases not matched to a gene. The CDR3 is CSARLAGTYEQYF. The CDR3 DNA follows: TGCAGCGCAAGACTAGCGGGGACCTACGAGCAGTACTTC.

This rearrangement joins TRBV19 to TRBJ2-1; tentatively, D is TRBD1 or TRBD2 (5 bases each). Trimming shortened V by 1 base and J by 6 bases, and 10 bases separated the two germline ends. Germline lookup yields CDR1 LNHDA and CDR2 SQIVND (reference sequence). The length of the CDR3 is 14 residues. DNA of the CDR3: TGTGCCAGTAGTATAGGCAGGGAGCCCAATGAGCAGTTCTTC. It encodes CASSIGREPNEQFF.

The V and J genes are TRBV6-5 and TRBJ1-4, with D possibly being TRBD1 (6 bases). The CDR3 has 14 residues. Looked up from germline, CDR1 is MNHEY and CDR2 is SVGAGI. V was clipped by 8 bases and J by 1 base, with 11 bases between them. The CDR3 loop is CASDWGQTNEKLFF. In nucleotides, the CDR3 is TGTGCCAGCGATTGGGGGCAAACTAATGAAAAACTGTTTTTT.

The gene calls are TRBV2 and TRBJ1-5; D is uncertain. Trimming pared 4 bases from V and 5 bases from J, leaving 15 bases between. The CDR3 runs 15 residues. Per the germline V gene, CDR1 is SNHLY and CDR2 is FYNNEI. In DNA form, the CDR3 reads TGTGCCAGCAGTGGTTTCGGTCAGGTGGATCAGCCCCAGCATTTT. As protein: CASSGFGQVDQPQHF.

CDR3 sequence: CASSEGGAGFGSTYGYTF. In nucleotides, the CDR3 is TGTGCCAGCAGTGAAGGGGGGGCCGGCTTTGGGTCCACCTATGGCTACACCTTC. The chain links TRBV2 to TRBJ1-2, with D possibly matching TRBD1 (6 bases). Trimming cost V 1 base and J 4 bases, with 22 bases left between them. This CDR3 is built from 18 residues. The germline V gene has CDR1 SNHLY and CDR2 FYNNEI.

The rearrangement uses TRBV5-5 and TRBJ2-3; TRBD1 matches 8 bases. CDR3 length: 14 amino acids. Germline-derived CDR1 and CDR2 are SGHKS and YYEKEE (reference sequence). V gave up 7 bases and J gave up 3 bases; unmatched junction bases: 7. The CDR3 protein is CASLANRGTDTQYF. Here the CDR3 DNA reads TGTGCCAGCCTAGCGAACAGGGGGACAGATACGCAGTATTTT. Complete variable domain (other parts from reference TRBV5-5 and TRBJ2-3): DAGVTQSPTHLIKTRGQQVTLRCSPISGHKSVSWYQQVLGQGPQFIFQYYEKEERGRGNFPDRFSARQFPNYSSELNVNALLLGDSALYLCASLANRGTDTQYFGPGTRLTVL.

The gene calls are TRBV5-1 and TRBJ2-5; D is perhaps TRBD1 (6 bases). The V gene's germline CDR1 is SGHRS and CDR2 YFSETQ. The length of the CDR3 is 14 residues. V lost 3 bases, J lost 3 bases, and 12 bases lay in between. The CDR3 protein is CASSSGQNKETQYF. The CDR3 DNA reads TGCGCCAGCAGCTCCGGACAGAATAAAGAGACCCAGTACTTC.

This rearrangement joins TRBV4-3 to TRBJ1-6, with D uncertain. Germline loops: CDR1 LGHNA, CDR2 YSLEER. The CDR3 contains 15 residues. The V end was cut by 4 bases, the J end by 7 bases, with 14 bases between. Here the CDR3 reads CASSRWADQNSPLHF. Written as DNA, the CDR3 is TGCGCCAGCAGCCGGTGGGCAGACCAGAATTCACCCCTCCACTTT.

J is TRBJ1-5 and V is TRBV18, with 7 nucleotides matching TRBD1. The V gene's germline CDR1 is KGHSH and CDR2 LQKENI. V was pared by 8 bases and J by 3 bases, with 4 bases of the junction left unmatched. The CDR3 runs 13 residues. The CDR3 reads CASTGQVNQPQHF. CDR3 nucleotide sequence: TGTGCCAGCACCGGACAGGTCAATCAGCCCCAGCATTTT.

This sequence joins TRBV5-4 and TRBJ1-4; TRBD1 agrees at 7 bases. Germline values: CDR1 SGHNT, CDR2 YYREEE (reference sequence). The CDR3 sequence is 17 residues long. V gave up 1 base and J gave up 3 bases; unmatched junction bases: 9. CDR3 loop: CASSLSIPGGANEKLFF. In nucleotides, the CDR3 is TGTGCCAGCAGCTTGTCGATACCAGGGGGAGCTAATGAAAAACTGTTTTTT.

The chain carries TRBV7-3 and TRBJ2-1; 8 nucleotides line up with TRBD1. The CDR3 covers 14 residues. Trimming cost V 5 bases and J 4 bases; bases outside gene matches: 4. Per the germline V gene, CDR1 is SGHTA and CDR2 is FQGTGA. The CDR3 sequence: CASSPGQEYNEQFF. The CDR3 region has the DNA TGTGCCAGCAGCCCGGGACAGGAGTACAATGAGCAGTTCTTC.

This clone has just one count. The V and J genes are TRBV5-1 and TRBJ2-1; 10 bases are shared with TRBD2. Germline V gene lookup returns CDR1 SGHRS and CDR2 YFSETQ. J was trimmed by 9 bases and V by 4 bases; bases with no gene match: 19. The CDR3 spans 18 residues. The CDR3: CASSVTSGAGGPQREQFF. In DNA form, the CDR3 reads TGCGCCAGCAGCGTAACATCTGGAGCGGGGGGGCCACAACGTGAGCAGTTCTTC.

This rearrangement joins TRBV10-3 to TRBJ1-6; D is undetermined. Germline V lookup: CDR1 ENHRY, CDR2 SYGVKD. Deletions cut 3 bases from V and 10 bases from J, with 10 bases between. The CDR3 runs to 13 residues. CDR3 sequence (DNA): TGTGCCATCAGTGAAGGACGGGAATCACCCCTCCACTTT. This gives the protein CAISEGRESPLHF.

J is TRBJ2-7 and V is TRBV11-1, with D perhaps given as TRBD1 or TRBD2 (5 bases each). Between the trimmed V and J ends, which lost 1 base and 1 base, there was a span of 11 bases. CDR3 length equals 15 residues. CDR1 SGHAT and CDR2 FQDESV come from the germline V gene (reference sequence). Written as DNA, the CDR3 is TGTGCCAGCAGCTTAGGAGGGACCATTTCCTACGAGCAGTACTTC. The encoded protein is CASSLGGTISYEQYF.

The chain is built from TRBV7-9 and TRBJ1-5; possibly TRBD1 for D (6 bases). Germline V CDR1 and CDR2: SEHNR, FQNEAQ (reference sequence). V dropped 1 base and J dropped 4 bases, with 11 bases sitting between them. This CDR3 is 15 amino acids long. CDR3 amino acids: CASSLVGGQNQPQHF. CDR3 sequence (DNA): TGTGCCAGCAGCTTAGTCGGTGGACAGAATCAGCCCCAGCATTTT. Full variable domain (outside the CDR3, taken from reference TRBV7-9 and TRBJ1-5): DTGVSQNPRHKITKRGQNVTFRCDPISEHNRLYWYRQTLGQGPEFLTYFQNEAQLEKSRLLSDRFSAERPKGSFSTLEIQRTEQGDSAMYLCASSLVGGQNQPQHFGDGTRLSIL.

The genes are TRBV1 and TRBJ1-2; no check of the table's D call, TRBD1, against the DNA was made. TRBV1 is recorded as a pseudogene. CDR3 length: 18 amino acids. CDR3: CTSSPHRFRDRGDYGYTF. In nucleotides, the CDR3 is TGCACCAGCAGCCCCCACCGGTTCCGGGACAGGGGAGACTATGGCTACACCTTC.

This chain links TRBV9 with TRBJ1-2, with D possibly TRBD1 on 5 matching bases. Deletions cut 3 bases from V and 4 bases from J, with 16 bases between. Germline V CDR1 and CDR2: SGDLS, YYNGEE. The CDR3 is 15 residues long. This CDR3 is CASSEGMGIFYGYTF. The CDR3 DNA follows: TGTGCCAGCAGCGAGGGGATGGGTATCTTCTATGGCTACACCTTC. The full variable domain, its missing parts supplied by reference TRBV9 and TRBJ1-2, is DSGVTQTPKHLITATGQRVTLRCSPRSGDLSVYWYQQSLDQGLQFLIQYYNGEERAKGNILERFSAQQFPDLHSELNLSSLELGDSALYFCASSEGMGIFYGYTFGSGTRLTVV.

The V and J genes are TRBV19 and TRBJ2-3; D not certain. CDR3 length equals 12 residues. Germline CDR1 LNHDA, CDR2 SQIVND (reference sequence). Between the trimmed V and J ends, which lost 3 bases and 6 bases, there was a span of 7 bases. The CDR3 loop reads CASSIGLDTQYF. DNA for the CDR3: TGTGCCAGTAGTATCGGGTTGGATACGCAGTATTTT.

This chain links TRBV9 with TRBJ2-2, with no clear D. CDR3 size: 13 residues. Germline-derived CDR1 and CDR2 are SGDLS and YYNGEE. Trimming shortened V by 1 base and J by 5 bases, and 6 bases separated the two germline ends. DNA for the CDR3: TGTGCCAGCAGCGTAAGGCTAACCGGGGAGCTGTTTTTT. Amino acids: CASSVRLTGELFF.

This clone has a handful of counts. V gene TRBV3-1 (or the pseudogene TRBV3-2) combines with J gene TRBJ2-7; no definite D call. The CDR3 is 13 residues long. Germline V CDR1 and CDR2: LGHDT, YNNKEL (reference sequence). V shed 3 bases and J shed 2 bases, with 8 bases lying between them. CDR3 in DNA: TGTGCCAGCAGCCAGGGATCCGCCTACGAGCAGTACTTC. Protein product: CASSQGSAYEQYF.

This clone appeared once. This chain uses TRBV19 with TRBJ2-5; possible D gene TRBD2, 5 bases. V lost 5 bases and J 4 bases, leaving 11 bases between the germline ends. The germline CDR1 and CDR2 sequences are LNHDA and SQIVND (reference sequence). The CDR3 sequence is 13 residues long. CDR3 DNA: TGTGCCAGTAGTCTCCGCCGGGGAGAGACCCAGTACTTC. Translated, it gives CASSLRRGETQYF.

The V gene is TRBV7-9, the J gene TRBJ1-1; tentatively, D is TRBD1 (6 bases). The V end lost 7 bases, the J end lost 5 bases, and 20 bases lay between the germline ends. CDR1 and CDR2 from the germline V gene are SEHNR and FQNEAQ (reference sequence). CDR3 size: 15 residues. The CDR3 DNA reads as TGTGCCAGCATCCTGAGGGGGGCCGGCGGGACTGAAGCTTTCTTT. Translating gives CASILRGAGGTEAFF.

The gene calls are TRBV7-3 and TRBJ1-1, with D perhaps TRBD1 (5 bases). This CDR3 region has 14 residues. Germline loops: CDR1 SGHTA, CDR2 FQGTGA. V lost 5 bases to trimming and J lost 0 bases, with 10 bases between them. The CDR3 is CASSTGLMNTEAFF. The CDR3 DNA follows: TGTGCCAGCAGCACGGGACTTATGAACACTGAAGCTTTCTTT.

This chain links TRBV25-1 with TRBJ1-6; 10 positions match TRBD1. Germline CDR1 and CDR2: MGHDK and SYGVNS. CDR3 length: 16 residues. The J segment lost 1 base and the V segment lost 4 bases, leaving 1 base of the junction unmatched. CDR3 in DNA: TGTGCCAGCAGTGGACAGGGGGCGTCCTATAATTCACCCCTCCACTTT. The encoded protein is CASSGQGASYNSPLHF.

The rearrangement uses TRBV5-8 and TRBJ2-3; TRBD2 aligns across 10 bases. CDR3 length: 16 amino acids. CDR1 SGHTS and CDR2 YDEGEE come from the germline V gene. J lost 2 bases, V lost 2 bases, and 5 bases had no gene match. The CDR3 coding sequence is TGTGCCAGCAGCTTCTATAGCGGGGGGATCACAGATACGCAGTATTTT. It codes for CASSFYSGGITDTQYF.

The V call is TRBV28, the J call TRBJ2-5; D not resolved. This CDR3 is built from 11 residues. Germline lookup yields CDR1 MDHEN and CDR2 SYDVKM. V lost 4 bases and J 6 bases, leaving 6 bases between the germline ends. In DNA, the CDR3 is TGTGCCAGCAGTTCTACTCAGACCCAGTACTTC. It specifies CASSSTQTQYF.